This T cell receptor beta chain was recorded in a study of CD8 T cells in Susac syndrome. This clonotype came up once. Random hexamers served to reverse transcribe roughly 0.45 to 1 ug RNA. TCRdb used MiXCR to reprocess the immunoSEQ multiplex PCR reads, holding one entry per CDR3 protein. The sample lists approximately 210,000 distinct CDR3 sequences; roughly 93% were seen once. This sequence originates from a human donor with Susac syndrome. The sequenced material came from CD4+ T cells from PBMCs.

The CDR3 here is CASSVEGGESPLHF. CDR3 sequence (DNA): TGTGCCAGCAGCGTAGAAGGGGGCGAATCACCCCTCCACTTT. The V gene is TRBV9, the J gene TRBJ1-6; 7 positions match TRBD1. Unmatched junction bases numbered 4, after V lost 0 bases and J lost 10 bases. The CDR3 has 14 amino acids. CDR1 SGDLS and CDR2 YYNGEE come from the germline V gene.